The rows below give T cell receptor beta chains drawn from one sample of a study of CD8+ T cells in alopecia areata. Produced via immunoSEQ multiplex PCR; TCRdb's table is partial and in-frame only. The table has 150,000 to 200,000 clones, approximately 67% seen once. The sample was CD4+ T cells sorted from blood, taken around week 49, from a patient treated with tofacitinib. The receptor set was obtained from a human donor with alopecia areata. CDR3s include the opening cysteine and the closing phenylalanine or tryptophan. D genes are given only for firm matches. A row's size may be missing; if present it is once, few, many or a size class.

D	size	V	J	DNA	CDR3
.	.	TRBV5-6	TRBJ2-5	TGTGCCAGCAGGTGGGAGGGGGAAGAGACCCAGTACTTC	CASRWEGEETQYF
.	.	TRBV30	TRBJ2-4	TGTGCCTGGAGTTTTCTGGGGAGCCTTAAAAACATTCAGTACTTC	CAWSFLGSLKNIQYF
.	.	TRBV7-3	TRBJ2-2	TGTGCCAGCAGCCCAGCCTTGGGACGGCAAAACACCGGGGAGCTGTTTTTT	CASSPALGRQNTGELFF
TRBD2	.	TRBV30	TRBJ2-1	TGTGCCTCATCTAGCGGGCTGGACAATGAGCAGTTCTTC	CASSSGLDNEQFF
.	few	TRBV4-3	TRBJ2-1	TGCGCCAGCAGCCCTGTGGTCGGGGGGCCCAATGAGCAGTTCTTC	CASSPVVGGPNEQFF
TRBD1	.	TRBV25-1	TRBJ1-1	TGTGCCAGCAAGACAGGGGTCATGAACACTGAAGCTTTCTTT	CASKTGVMNTEAFF
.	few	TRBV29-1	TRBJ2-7	TGCAGCGTTGGAAGGGACATGGCTTACGAGCAGTACTTC	CSVGRDMAYEQYF
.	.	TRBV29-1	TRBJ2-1	TGCAGCGTTGATGGAAAGAGCTCCTACAATGAGCAGTTCTTC	CSVDGKSSYNEQFF
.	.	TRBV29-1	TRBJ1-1	TGCAGCGTTGAAAGGCAGACGAACACTGAAGCTTTCTTT	CSVERQTNTEAFF
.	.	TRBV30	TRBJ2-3	TGTGCCTGGAGTCTGGATCAGGGGACAGATACGCAGTATTTT	CAWSLDQGTDTQYF
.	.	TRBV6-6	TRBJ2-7	TGTGCCAGCAGTTACGAGGGGTGGTACGAGCAGTACTTC	CASSYEGWYEQYF
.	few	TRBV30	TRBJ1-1	TGTGCCTGGAGTGTATGGGAAGAGGACACTGAAGCTTTCTTT	CAWSVWEEDTEAFF
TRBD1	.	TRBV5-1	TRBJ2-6	TGCGCCAGCAGAAGGACAGGGCTAAGCTCTGGGGCCAACGTCCTGACTTTC	CASRRTGLSSGANVLTF
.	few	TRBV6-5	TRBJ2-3	TGTGCCAGCAGTTACGGTGATACGCAGTATTTT	CASSYGDTQYF
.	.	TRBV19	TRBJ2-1	TGTGCCAGTAGCCCCCCGGGACGCAAAGGGGGTGAGCAGTTCTTC	CASSPPGRKGGEQFF
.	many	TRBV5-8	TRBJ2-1	TGTGCCAGCAGCTTGGATCATCTTAGGGCGAATGAGCAGTTCTTC	CASSLDHLRANEQFF
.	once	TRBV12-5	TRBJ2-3	TGTGCTAGTGGCTCCGGGACTCACACAGATACGCAGTATTTT	CASGSGTHTDTQYF
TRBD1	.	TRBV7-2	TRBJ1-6	TGTGCCAGCAGACCACAGGGGGCCAGTTCACCCCTCCACTTT	CASRPQGASSPLHF
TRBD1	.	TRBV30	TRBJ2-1	TGTGCCTGGAGTGTACCGGGGGACAGGGCGAATGAGCAGTTCTTC	CAWSVPGDRANEQFF
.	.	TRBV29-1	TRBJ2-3	TGCAGCGTTGTAATCACAGATACGCAGTATTTT	CSVVITDTQYF
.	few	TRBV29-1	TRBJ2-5	TGCAGCGTTGACACAGGCGTTGAGACCCAGTACTTC	CSVDTGVETQYF
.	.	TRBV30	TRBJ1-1	TGTGCCTACGACAGCACTGAAGCTTTCTTT	CAYDSTEAFF
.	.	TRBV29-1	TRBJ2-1	TGCAGCGTTGAAGACAGGGTCGATGAGCAGTTCTTC	CSVEDRVDEQFF
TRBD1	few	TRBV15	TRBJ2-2	TGTGCCACCAGCAGAGCTCGCAGGACAGGGGACACCGGGGAGCTGTTTTTT	CATSRARRTGDTGELFF
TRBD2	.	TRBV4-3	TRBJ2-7	TGCGCCAGCAGCTCTCCCGGGAGCGGGGGGACTTGCTACGAGCAGTACTTC	CASSSPGSGGTCYEQYF
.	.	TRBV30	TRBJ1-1	TGTGCCTGGAGCTCCGGGACACCGCACCAAGCTTTCTTT	CAWSSGTPHQAFF
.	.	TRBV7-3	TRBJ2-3	TGTGCCAGCAGGGCTCGTGGGGGGCCTCCTGGCACAGATACGCAGTATTTT	CASRARGGPPGTDTQYF
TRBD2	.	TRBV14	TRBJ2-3	TGTGCCAGCAGCCAACTAGCGGGTATCACAGATACGCAGTATTTT	CASSQLAGITDTQYF
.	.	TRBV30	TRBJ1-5	TGTGCCTGGAGTCGTGGGCTGGGAGGCAATCAGCCCCAGCATTTT	CAWSRGLGGNQPQHF
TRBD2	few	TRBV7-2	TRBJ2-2	TGTGCCAGCAGCCCCGCTGGGGGGGGCACCGGGGAGCTGTTTTTT	CASSPAGGGTGELFF
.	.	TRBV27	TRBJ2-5	TGTGCCAGCAGTTTATCGGAATGGTCCCAAGAGACCCAGTACTTC	CASSLSEWSQETQYF
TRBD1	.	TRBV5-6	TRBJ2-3	TGTGCCAGCAGCCCCCAGGGGGTCAGCACAGATACGCAGTATTTT	CASSPQGVSTDTQYF
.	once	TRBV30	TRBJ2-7	TGTGCCTGGAGTCGGGGACCCTACGAGCAGTACTTC	CAWSRGPYEQYF
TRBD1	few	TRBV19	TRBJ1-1	TGTGCCAGTAGTAGACAATCTAACAGGGGGACTGAAGCTTTCTTT	CASSRQSNRGTEAFF
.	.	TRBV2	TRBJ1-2	TGTGCCAGCAGTGAAGACAGCATTAGGACCTTC	CASSEDSIRTF
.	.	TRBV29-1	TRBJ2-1	TGCAGCGTTGAATACCTGGAGCAGTTCTTC	CSVEYLEQFF
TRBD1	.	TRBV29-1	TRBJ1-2	TGCAGCGACATGGACAGGACCTATGGCTACACCTTC	CSDMDRTYGYTF
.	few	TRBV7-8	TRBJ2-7	TGTGCCAGCAGCTTAGAGCCTGCCTACTACGAGCAGTACTTC	CASSLEPAYYEQYF
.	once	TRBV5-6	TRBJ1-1	TGTGCCAGCAGCTGGGGCCGGGCCCAGATGAACACTGAAGCTTTCTTT	CASSWGRAQMNTEAFF
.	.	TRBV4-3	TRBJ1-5	TGCGCCAGCAGCCAAGATGGGGATAGCAATCAGCCCCAGCATTTT	CASSQDGDSNQPQHF
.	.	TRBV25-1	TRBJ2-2	TGTGCCAGCAGAGGCAGGGGACCCCCCGGGGAGCTGTTTTTT	CASRGRGPPGELFF
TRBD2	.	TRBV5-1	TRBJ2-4	TGCGCCAGCAGCCCTGCTAGCGGGGGGCCAAAAAACATTCAGTACTTC	CASSPASGGPKNIQYF
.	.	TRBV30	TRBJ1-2	TGTGCCTGGAGTGTACGTGTGGGAAGCCCCTATGGCTACACCTTC	CAWSVRVGSPYGYTF
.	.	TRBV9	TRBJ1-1	TGTGCCAGCAGCGGAGGGGTCAACACTGAAGCTTTCTTT	CASSGGVNTEAFF
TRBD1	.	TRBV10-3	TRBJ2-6	TGTGCCAGCGACAGGGGTCCCGTTTCTGGGGCCAACGTCCTGACTTTC	CASDRGPVSGANVLTF
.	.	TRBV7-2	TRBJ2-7	TGTGCCAGCAGCTCTACATACGAGCAGTACTTC	CASSSTYEQYF
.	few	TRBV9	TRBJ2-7	TGTGCCAGCAGCACCTTAGGGTCCTCCTACGAGCAGTACTTC	CASSTLGSSYEQYF
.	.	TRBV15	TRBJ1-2	TGTGCCACCAGCAGAGGCCCGACAGGCGACAACTATGGCTACACCTTC	CATSRGPTGDNYGYTF
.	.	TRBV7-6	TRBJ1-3	TGTGCCAGCAGCTTAGGGGGGCTCGGCGACACCATATATTTT	CASSLGGLGDTIYF
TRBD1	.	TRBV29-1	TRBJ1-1	TGCAGCGTGGCCACAGGGGGCCAGGGAGCTTTCTTT	CSVATGGQGAFF
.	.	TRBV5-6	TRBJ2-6	TGTGCCAGCAGCCATACAGCTCCAGGGGCCAACGTCCTGACTTTC	CASSHTAPGANVLTF
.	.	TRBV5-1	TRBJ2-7	TGCGCCAGCAGCTCCGGGACGGCGGTCTACGAGCAGTACTTC	CASSSGTAVYEQYF
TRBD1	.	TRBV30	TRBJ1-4	TGTGCAACCGGGACAGGGTCGTTGGTGGAACTGTTTTTT	CATGTGSLVELFF